The 3 T cell receptor beta chains in this list originate from one sample, sequenced in a study of identical twins. Using its own MiXCR run on the 5' RACE reads, TCRdb lists one record per CDR3 protein. Of roughly 630,000 distinct CDR3 sequences in the sample, about 7% were seen once. Another study also made use of these data, one on yellow fever vaccine responses in identical twins.

The specimen was PBMCs. Receptor source: a woman aged 18-30 years in good health.

This clonotype came up many times. This chain connects TRBV29-1 to TRBJ2-5; D remains unclear. CDR1 is SQVTM, CDR2 ANQGSEA, per germline. V lost 3 bases and J 5 bases, leaving 28 bases between the germline ends. There are 18 residues in the CDR3. Here the CDR3 DNA reads TGCAGCGTTGAGGTGTGGCGGTCCCCCCACGCCCACATGGAGACCCAGTACTTC. Translation gives CSVEVWRSPHAHMETQYF. Full variable domain (outside the CDR3, taken from reference TRBV29-1 and TRBJ2-5): SAVISQKPSRDICQRGTSLTIQCQVDSQVTMMFWYRQQPGQSLTLIATANQGSEATYESGFVIDKFPISRPNLTFSTLTVSNMSPEDSSIYLCSVEVWRSPHAHMETQYFGPGTRLLVL.

The CDR3 DNA is TGTGCCAGCTCACCCCCGGTAGGGGTAGGCACAGATACGCAGTATTTT. This codes for CASSPPVGVGTDTQYF. The rearrangement links TRBV18 to TRBJ2-3; tentative D call: TRBD1 (5 bases). V dropped 3 bases and J dropped 1 base, with 14 bases sitting between them. Per germline, CDR1 KGHSH and CDR2 LQKENI. CDR3 length: 16 residues.

This clonotype was detected a few times. This chain joins TRBV2 and TRBJ2-7; possibly TRBD1 or TRBD2 for D (5 bases each). Per the germline V gene, CDR1 is SNHLY and CDR2 is FYNNEI. The CDR3 runs to 15 residues. The ends were cut back, 1 base at V and 3 bases at J, with 13 bases in the middle. The CDR3 sequence is CASSEGGTDLYEQYV. CDR3 coding DNA: TGTGCCAGCAGTGAAGGTGGGACGGATCTCTACGAGCAGTACGTC.